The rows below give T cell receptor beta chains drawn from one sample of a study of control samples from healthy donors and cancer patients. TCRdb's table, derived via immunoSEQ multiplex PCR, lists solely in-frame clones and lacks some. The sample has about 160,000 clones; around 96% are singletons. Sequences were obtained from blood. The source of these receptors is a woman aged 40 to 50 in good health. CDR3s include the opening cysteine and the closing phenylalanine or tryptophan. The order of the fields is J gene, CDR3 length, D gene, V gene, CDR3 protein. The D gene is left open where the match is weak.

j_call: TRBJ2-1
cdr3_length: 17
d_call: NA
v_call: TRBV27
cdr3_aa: CASSLFIARTSTGEQFF

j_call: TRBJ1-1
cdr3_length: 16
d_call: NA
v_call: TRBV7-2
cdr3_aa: CASSPLNTGVNTEAFF

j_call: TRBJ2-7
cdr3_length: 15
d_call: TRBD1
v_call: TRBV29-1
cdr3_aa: CSVEDPEGGENEQYF

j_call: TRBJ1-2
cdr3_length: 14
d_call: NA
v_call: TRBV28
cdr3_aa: CASKGEGANYGYTF

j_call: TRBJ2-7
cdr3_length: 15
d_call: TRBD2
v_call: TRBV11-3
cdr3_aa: CASSSPTSGDYEQYF

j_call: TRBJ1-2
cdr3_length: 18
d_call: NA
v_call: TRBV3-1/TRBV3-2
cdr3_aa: CASSQDRPGLHPNYGYTF

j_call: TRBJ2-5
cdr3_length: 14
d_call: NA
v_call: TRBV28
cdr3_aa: CATSLRGIQETQYF

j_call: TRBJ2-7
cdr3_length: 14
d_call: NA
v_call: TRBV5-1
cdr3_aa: CASSLAPAAYEQYF

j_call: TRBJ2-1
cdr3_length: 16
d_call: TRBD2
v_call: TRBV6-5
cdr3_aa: CASSYVGLAGTNEQFF

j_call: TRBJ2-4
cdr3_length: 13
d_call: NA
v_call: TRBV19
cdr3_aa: CASNGGDRNIQYF

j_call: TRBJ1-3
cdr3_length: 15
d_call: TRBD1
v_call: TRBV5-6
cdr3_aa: CASSFGTGSGNTIYF

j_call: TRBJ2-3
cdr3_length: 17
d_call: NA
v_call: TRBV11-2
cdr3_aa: CASSLDIIGSGPDTQYF

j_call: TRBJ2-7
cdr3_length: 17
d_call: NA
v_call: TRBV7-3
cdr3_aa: CASSLGPKSQVATEQYF

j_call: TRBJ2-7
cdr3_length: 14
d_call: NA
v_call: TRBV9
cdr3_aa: CASSVGPSRDEQYF